This T cell receptor beta chain is from a study of control samples from healthy donors and cancer patients. Here immunoSEQ multiplex PCR was the method, and the copy in TCRdb shows in-frame clones only, minus some. The sample shows under 150,000 clones, about 95% of them seen only once. The CDR3 has 14 residues. V was cut by 5 bases and J by 1 base, with 9 bases left in between. Per germline, CDR1 MNHEY and CDR2 SVGEGT. The clonotype was recovered from a man aged 30 to 39 in good health. V gene TRBV6-2 or TRBV6-3 combines with J gene TRBJ1-5; D ambiguous. Sequencing was done on a sample of blood. The CDR3: CASSRGRSNQPQHF. DNA of the CDR3: TGTGCCAGCAGTCGAGGGCGAAGCAATCAGCCCCAGCATTTT.